What follows are 18 T cell receptor beta chains derived from one specimen sequenced in a study of control samples from healthy donors and cancer patients. Only in-frame clones appear in the TCRdb table, and some are missing; sequencing was by immunoSEQ multiplex PCR. The top ten hold 6% to 9.5% of the sample, which has under 150,000 clones, nearly 90% seen once. Material for sequencing was PBMCs. The source of these receptors is a man aged 45 to 65 with head and neck cancer.

The chain recombines TRBV7-9 with TRBJ1-2; D is possibly TRBD1 (6 bases). In germline, CDR1 is SEHNR, CDR2 FQNEAQ (reference sequence). V gave up 3 bases and J gave up 7 bases, with 12 bases separating them. The CDR3 is 13 residues long. The CDR3 loop reads CASSFEGGRGYTF. The CDR3 DNA is TGTGCCAGCAGCTTCGAGGGGGGACGTGGCTACACCTTC.

In its sample, this clone was seen a few times. V and J are TRBV6-5 and TRBJ2-7, with 12 nucleotides matching TRBD2. The trim removed 5 bases at V and 3 bases at J, leaving 2 bases unmatched. Germline CDR1 MNHEY, CDR2 SVGAGI. The CDR3 runs 14 residues. CDR3 sequence reads: CASSLLAGGYEQYF. In DNA, the CDR3 is TGTGCCAGCAGTCTACTAGCGGGGGGCTACGAGCAGTACTTC.

The chain is built from TRBV4-1 and TRBJ1-6; the D gene is possibly TRBD1 (5 bases). Germline-derived CDR1 and CDR2 are MGHRA and YSYEKL. The CDR3 consists of 18 residues. Trimming took off 1 base at V and 0 bases at J, with 13 bases between the two ends. The CDR3 loop reads CASSQGDDQSSYNSPLHF. CDR3 bases: TGCGCCAGCAGCCAAGGGGACGACCAGAGCTCCTATAATTCACCCCTCCACTTT.

This chain links TRBV12-2 with TRBJ1-5; the table's D call TRBD1 went unverified against the DNA. TRBV12-2 is a listed pseudogene. The CDR3 contains 16 residues. CDR3 sequence reads: CASRLAYCRGYQPQHF. The CDR3 DNA follows: TGTGCAAGTCGCTTAGCGTATTGTAGGGGCTATCAGCCCCAGCATTTT.

This chain joins TRBV24-1 and TRBJ1-4, with unresolved D. The CDR3 is 14 residues long. Germline loops: CDR1 KGHDR, CDR2 SFDVKD. Between the trimmed V and J ends, which lost 12 bases and 7 bases, there was a span of 20 bases. The CDR3, as DNA: TGTGCCTCAGCGACCTCCCGCGAGGCTGAAAAACTGTTTTTT. Translating gives CASATSREAEKLFF.

This chain links TRBV7-9 with TRBJ2-2, with 8 bases lining up with TRBD1. With V trimmed by 5 bases and J by 2 bases, 13 bases remained unmatched. The germline V gene encodes CDR1 SEHNR and CDR2 FQNEAQ (reference sequence). This CDR3 spans 18 amino acids. CDR3 nucleotides: TGTGCCAGCAGCGTCAGACAGGGGTCGCGGCGAAACACCGGGGAGCTGTTTTTT. Translated, it gives CASSVRQGSRRNTGELFF.

The chain has TRBV10-3 and TRBJ2-2; TRBD2 aligns across 11 bases. Trimming took 5 bases from V and 4 from J; bases not matched to a gene: 3. CDR1 and CDR2 from the germline V gene are ENHRY and SYGVKD. The length of the CDR3 is 15 residues. The chain's CDR3 is CAISTSGRSTGELFF. The CDR3 DNA reads as TGTGCCATCAGTACTAGCGGGAGAAGCACCGGGGAGCTGTTTTTT.

The chain joins TRBV5-1 to TRBJ2-1; 8 bases fit TRBD1. V lost 2 bases and J lost 8; bases outside the gene matches: 9. Germline assignment: CDR1 SGHRS and CDR2 YFSETQ. The length of the CDR3 is 15 residues. CDR3 loop: CASSFAGGPFDEQFF. CDR3 DNA: TGCGCCAGCAGCTTTGCAGGGGGCCCCTTTGATGAGCAGTTCTTC. The whole variable domain, filled in from reference TRBV5-1 and TRBJ2-1, reads KAGVTQTPRYLIKTRGQQVTLSCSPISGHRSVSWYQQTPGQGLQFLFEYFSETQRNKGNFPGRFSGRQFSNSRSEMNVSTLELGDSALYLCASSFAGGPFDEQFFGPGTRLTVL.

The V and J genes are TRBV5-1 and TRBJ2-1, with 12 bases matching TRBD2. The V segment lost 3 bases and the J segment 3 bases; nucleotides outside the gene matches: 4. Germline V gene data show CDR1 as SGHRS and CDR2 as YFSETQ. The CDR3 consists of 16 residues. CDR3 in amino acids: CASSSQLAGGYNEQFF. CDR3 bases: TGCGCCAGCAGCTCCCAACTAGCGGGAGGCTACAATGAGCAGTTCTTC.

The chain is built from TRBV28 and TRBJ1-4; 8 bases align to TRBD1. The V and J ends lost 5 bases and 8 bases, in that order; junction bases with no gene match: 10. This CDR3 is built from 15 residues. In germline, CDR1 is MDHEN, CDR2 SYDVKM. CDR3 nucleotide sequence: TGTGCCAGCAGTCCCGGACAGGGCGCAAGGGAAAAACTGTTTTTT. Translated: CASSPGQGAREKLFF. The whole variable domain, remainder taken from reference TRBV28 and TRBJ1-4, is DVKVTQSSRYLVKRTGEKVFLECVQDMDHENMFWYRQDPGLGLRLIYFSYDVKMKEKGDIPEGYSVSREKKERFSLILESASTNQTSMYLCASSPGQGAREKLFFGSGTQLSVL.

The rearrangement uses TRBV10-2 and TRBJ2-3; unclear D gene. CDR3 length: 17 amino acids. The germline V and J ends were trimmed by 10 bases and 4 bases, with 27 bases remaining between them. The germline V gene encodes CDR1 WSHSY and CDR2 SAAADI. CDR3 coding DNA: TGCGCCATCCAGCCGCCCCGGGTCTTCGAAGGTTCAGATACGCAGTATTTT. Translating it yields CAIQPPRVFEGSDTQYF.

CDR3 amino acids: CASSSETPVRYF. CDR3 nucleotides: TGTGCCAGCAGCTCCGAAACACCCGTGCGGTACTTC. This chain links TRBV7-2 with TRBJ2-7; D is unclear. The V end lost 4 bases, the J end lost 12 bases, and 16 bases lay between the germline ends. There are 12 residues in the CDR3. Germline CDR1 is SGHTA and CDR2 is FQGNSA. Supplemented by reference TRBV7-2 and TRBJ2-7, the full variable domain reads GAGVSQSPSNKVTEKGKDVELRCDPISGHTALYWYRQSLGQGLEFLIYFQGNSAPDKSGLPSDRFSAERTGGSVSTLTIQRTQQEDSAVYLCASSSETPVRYFGPGTRLTVT.

The V and J genes are TRBV7-6 and TRBJ2-1; D may be TRBD2 (5 bases). This CDR3 has 16 residues. Between the trimmed V and J ends, which lost 5 bases and 0 bases, there was a span of 14 bases. The germline CDR1 and CDR2 sequences are SGHVS and FNYEAQ. Here the CDR3 DNA reads TGTGCCAGCAGCCCTCTGGAGGCAAGCTCCTACAATGAGCAGTTCTTC. This sequence encodes CASSPLEASSYNEQFF.

This clone was seen once. V and J are TRBV7-9 and TRBJ2-7, with D maybe TRBD1 (5 bases). The CDR3 has 12 residues. V lost 5 bases, J lost 3 bases, and 8 bases lay in between. In germline, CDR1 is SEHNR, CDR2 FQNEAQ (reference sequence). The CDR3 nucleotides are TGTGCCAGCAGCCACGACAGCTACGAGCAGTACTTC. Its protein is CASSHDSYEQYF.

The chain uses TRBV18 and TRBJ2-3; TRBD2 matches at 7 bases. Germline V gene data show CDR1 as KGHSH and CDR2 as LQKENI. This CDR3 contains 17 residues. V shed 0 bases and J 0 bases; nucleotides not matched to a gene: 6. CDR3 residues: CASSPPFAGVSTDTQYF. The CDR3 DNA sequence: TGTGCCAGCTCACCACCGTTTGCGGGAGTTAGCACAGATACGCAGTATTTT. The full variable domain, rest sourced from reference TRBV18 and TRBJ2-3, is NAGVMQNPRHLVRRRGQEARLRCSPMKGHSHVYWYRQLPEEGLKFMVYLQKENIIDESGMPKERFSAEFPKEGPSILRIQQVVRGDSAAYFCASSPPFAGVSTDTQYFGPGTRLTVL.

V and J are TRBV4-2 and TRBJ1-1, with D tentatively TRBD1 (5 bases). Trimming removed 4 bases from V and 3 bases from J, with 24 bases in between. There are 18 residues in the CDR3. The germline V gene has CDR1 LGHNA and CDR2 YNFKEQ. CDR3 coding DNA: TGTGCCAGCAGCCCAAGCCTGGGGGAGAGAAGACAGTACACTGAAGCTTTCTTT. Its protein product is CASSPSLGERRQYTEAFF.

The J gene is TRBJ2-7, the V gene TRBV20-1; no reliable D call. The germline CDR1 and CDR2 sequences are DFQATT and SNEGSKA (reference sequence). V shed 0 bases and J shed 6 bases, with 6 bases lying between them. The CDR3 runs 11 residues. The CDR3 DNA reads TGCAGTGCTAGAGATGTCCGCGAGCAGTACTTC. Its translation is CSARDVREQYF.

Comment on this clone: Other DNA variants within this sample encode the same CDR3. The CDR3 sequence is CASSLTSGRNNEQFF. The CDR3 DNA reads as TGTGCCAGCAGCTTAACTAGCGGGCGGAACAATGAGCAGTTCTTC. This rearrangement joins TRBV7-2 to TRBJ2-1, with 9 bases lining up with TRBD2. This CDR3 region has 15 residues. V was pared by 2 bases and J by 5 bases, with 4 bases of the junction left unmatched. Germline V gene lookup returns CDR1 SGHTA and CDR2 FQGNSA.